This TCR beta chain originates from a study of T-cell reconstitution after alpha-beta-depleted transplantation in children. Study results and caveats: Reported findings indicate that, about two months after transplant, alpha-beta T cells came from several hundred expanded clones, which were derived from non-depleted graft cells. One year post-transplant, T-cell counts and diversity were largely derived from T cells produced anew.

The authors prepared the TCRbeta library with unique molecular identifiers. TCRdb independently ran MiXCR on the PCR reads; one entry per CDR3 protein. The table includes just under 350,000 distinct CDR3 sequences, roughly 17% detected once. Trimming stripped 5 bases from V and 0 bases from J, with 11 bases between. From germline, CDR1 is SGHVS and CDR2 FQNEAQ. This CDR3 has 15 residues. Concerning this clonotype itself: Its specificity is unknown.

The TCR comes from a male patient between 2 and 15 years old who had a stem cell transplant for acute lymphoblastic leukemia, so the T cells may come from the graft donor. The V call is TRBV7-8, the J call TRBJ1-3; D not resolved. Sequenced material: PBMCs, mostly from graft donor cells, taken 360 days after TCRalphabeta/CD19-depleted stem cell transplant. The CDR3 region is CASSPRLISGNTIYF. The CDR3 DNA follows: TGTGCCAGCAGCCCTCGACTCATCTCTGGAAACACCATATATTTT.